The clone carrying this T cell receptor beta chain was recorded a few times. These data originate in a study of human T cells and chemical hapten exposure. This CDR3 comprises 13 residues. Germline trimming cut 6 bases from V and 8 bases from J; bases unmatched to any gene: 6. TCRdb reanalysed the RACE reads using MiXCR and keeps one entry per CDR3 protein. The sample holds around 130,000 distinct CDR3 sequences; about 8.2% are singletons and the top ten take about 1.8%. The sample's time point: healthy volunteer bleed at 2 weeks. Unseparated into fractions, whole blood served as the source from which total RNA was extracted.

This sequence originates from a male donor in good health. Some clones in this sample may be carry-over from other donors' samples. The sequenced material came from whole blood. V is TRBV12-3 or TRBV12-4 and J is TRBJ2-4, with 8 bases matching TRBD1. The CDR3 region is CASSKTGVDIQYF. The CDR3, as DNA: TGTGCCAGCAGCAAGACAGGGGTGGACATTCAGTACTTC.